This entry lists 7 T cell receptor beta chains sequenced from one sample in a study of cytomegalovirus exposure and HLA in healthy donors. PCR was performed using 60 Vbeta and 13 Jbeta primers. Clones were sequenced by immunoSEQ multiplex PCR, and TCRdb holds only the in-frame ones, with some missing. With 100,000 to 150,000 clones in the sample, the ten largest clones hold approximately 0.93%. Input material: PBMCs. The receptors come from a man younger than 30 in good health and CMV-seronegative.

This rearrangement joins TRBV2 to TRBJ1-6, with D possibly being TRBD1 (5 bases). The V and J ends lost 4 bases and 0 bases respectively, with 10 bases between them. The CDR3 length is 16 residues. Per the germline V gene, CDR1 is SNHLY and CDR2 is FYNNEI. DNA for the CDR3: TGTGCCAGCAGTGGGGGCAGGAGCTCCTATAATTCACCCCTCCACTTT. This codes for CASSGGRSSYNSPLHF.

The chain joins TRBV6-1 to TRBJ1-2, with 10 bases that match TRBD1. The CDR3 is made up of 13 amino acids. Germline values: CDR1 MNHNS, CDR2 SASEGT. After removal of 7 bases from V and 4 bases from J, the junction contained 3 bases not matched to a gene. CDR3 in DNA: TGTGCCAGCAAGAGGGACAGGGGCTATGGCTACACCTTC. Residues: CASKRDRGYGYTF.

The chain has TRBV4-2 and TRBJ2-1; the match to TRBD2 covers 9 bases. CDR3 size: 22 residues. Germline V gene sequence: CDR1 LGHNA, CDR2 YNFKEQ. V shed 0 bases, J shed 12 bases, and the junction held 30 bases outside the gene matches. The CDR3 coding sequence is TGTGCCAGCAGCCAAGATTTGGGCCTCGGGCTTAGCGGGAGTTTTGGGTCTTCGGCGCAGTTCTTC. Translation: CASSQDLGLGLSGSFGSSAQFF.

The chain couples TRBV27 to TRBJ2-1, with D possibly matching TRBD1 (5 bases). CDR1 MNHEY and CDR2 SMNVEV come from the germline V gene (reference sequence). The V gene lost 7 bases and the J gene lost 2 bases, with 12 bases spanning the gap. The CDR3 is made up of 14 amino acids. The CDR3 coding sequence is TGTGCCAGCATCGCCAGGGCTACCTACAATGAGCAGTTCTTC. Amino acids: CASIARATYNEQFF.

The chain employs TRBV18 and TRBJ2-7; D might be TRBD2 (6 bases). With 3 bases removed from V and 2 bases from J, the gap between germline ends came to 14 bases. Germline loops: CDR1 KGHSH, CDR2 LQKENI. This CDR3 spans 15 amino acids. DNA of the CDR3: TGTGCCAGCTCACCTACCCCGGGGGTCGCCTACGAGCAGTACTTC. This sequence encodes CASSPTPGVAYEQYF.

J is TRBJ2-2 and V is TRBV19; 9 nucleotides align to TRBD2. Losses at the gene ends were 1 base for V and 4 bases for J; bases not matched to a gene: 7. CDR3 size: 17 residues. Germline lookup yields CDR1 LNHDA and CDR2 SQIVND (reference sequence). The CDR3 is CASSIGRLAVFTGELFF. The CDR3 nucleotides are TGTGCCAGTAGTATAGGCCGACTAGCGGTTTTCACCGGGGAGCTGTTTTTT. The complete variable domain, with remaining parts taken from reference TRBV19 and TRBJ2-2, reads DGGITQSPKYLFRKEGQNVTLSCEQNLNHDAMYWYRQDPGQGLRLIYYSQIVNDFQKGDIAEGYSVSREKKESFPLTVTSAQKNPTAFYLCASSIGRLAVFTGELFFGEGSRLTVL.

CDR3 nucleotides: TGCGCCAGCAGCTTATACTTACAGATCGACTACACCTTC. Translated, it gives CASSLYLQIDYTF. The rearrangement joins TRBV5-1 to TRBJ1-2; D gene unclear. The CDR3 extends over 13 amino acids. The germline CDR1 and CDR2 sequences are SGHRS and YFSETQ. Trimming pared 2 bases from V and 10 bases from J, leaving 15 bases between.